This TCR beta chain derives from a study of CD8 T cells in ankylosing spondylitis (dated by TCRdb to 2016 to 2017). General notes on the study: To find TCR variants linked to disease, the study profiled T cell receptor beta repertoires in ankylosing spondylitis patients and healthy donors. Peripheral blood was sampled, and synovial fluid was additionally collected from ankylosing spondylitis patients. The full study cohort was made up of over 20 ankylosing spondylitis patients and roughly 100 healthy donors. Study-level results and caveats: A TCR beta motif of several highly homologous amino acid variants appeared characteristic of blood from ankylosing spondylitis patients. Some motif variants were previously reported in synovial fluid and blood of reactive arthritis patients, suggesting common disease-initiation mechanisms. The disease-linked clones were reported as significantly enriched in matched synovial fluid samples from ankylosing spondylitis patients. In peripheral blood, the disease-linked clones were found at relatively low frequencies and had a CD8+ phenotype.

Regarding this clonotype: Its target antigen remains unknown. Per-base quality was not reported, and no clone a single base away is much larger than it.

The germline V gene provides CDR1 SQVTM and CDR2 ANQGSEA. The CDR3 starts with the cysteine, ends with the phenylalanine, and has 13 residues. CDR3 DNA only is kept here, 39 bases in frame from base 1. V loses 1 base, J loses 7 bases, and the germline ends lie 10 bases apart. Sequencing relied on an Illumina HiSeq 2500. Quantitative 5'-RACE with molecular barcodes was used to prepare TCR beta libraries. Regarding the original processing steps: A new computational method, built on a probabilistic model of VDJ rearrangement, was used to identify disease-linked TCR variants. In-frame beta chains were kept once TCRdb had trimmed the public reads at Q25 with fastp and called clones with MiXCR. Rows with a matching CDR3 protein are joined into one entry that keeps the most common DNA and genes. The V and J calls were determined by TCRdb, not by the authors. The sample table contains over 400,000 distinct CDR3 sequences; only one count was recorded for roughly a quarter of them. The ten most abundant clones make up roughly 1% of the sample.

The clonotype comes from a male donor with ankylosing spondylitis. Sequenced input: blood, either unsorted or a sorted T cell fraction (not recorded which). The chain joins TRBV29-1 to TRBJ2-2; tentative D gene TRBD1, with 6 bases matching. CDR3 sequence: CSVEGQGHGELFF. The DNA is TGCAGCGTTGAAGGGCAGGGGCACGGGGAGCTGTTTTTT.